A single T cell receptor beta chain is shown here with its context. The antigen is not known. The trim removed 2 bases at V and 16 bases at J, leaving 12 bases unmatched. The CDR3 length is 15 residues. Germline V gene lookup returns CDR1 MNHNS and CDR2 SASEGT. The data are from a study of graft-versus-host responses after intestinal transplantation. Overall study findings and caveats: High graft-versus-host to host-versus-graft clonal ratios were seen in allografts of patients with graft-donor T cell macrochimerism.

Profiling relied on immunoSEQ multiplex PCR, and the TCRdb table lists in-frame clones only, not all of them. The sample holds 89,000 or so clones; roughly 85% are singletons and the top ten take approximately 0.84%. This sequence originates from a human donor who received an intestinal transplant. The chain links TRBV6-1 to TRBJ1-6; TRBD1 matches at 9 bases. Sequenced material: unstimulated CD4+ T cells sorted from spleen or lymph node cells, taken before intestinal transplant. Here the CDR3 reads CASSEIRTGVPILHF. CDR3 sequence (DNA): TGTGCCAGCAGTGAAATTCGGACAGGGGTACCCATACTCCACTTT.